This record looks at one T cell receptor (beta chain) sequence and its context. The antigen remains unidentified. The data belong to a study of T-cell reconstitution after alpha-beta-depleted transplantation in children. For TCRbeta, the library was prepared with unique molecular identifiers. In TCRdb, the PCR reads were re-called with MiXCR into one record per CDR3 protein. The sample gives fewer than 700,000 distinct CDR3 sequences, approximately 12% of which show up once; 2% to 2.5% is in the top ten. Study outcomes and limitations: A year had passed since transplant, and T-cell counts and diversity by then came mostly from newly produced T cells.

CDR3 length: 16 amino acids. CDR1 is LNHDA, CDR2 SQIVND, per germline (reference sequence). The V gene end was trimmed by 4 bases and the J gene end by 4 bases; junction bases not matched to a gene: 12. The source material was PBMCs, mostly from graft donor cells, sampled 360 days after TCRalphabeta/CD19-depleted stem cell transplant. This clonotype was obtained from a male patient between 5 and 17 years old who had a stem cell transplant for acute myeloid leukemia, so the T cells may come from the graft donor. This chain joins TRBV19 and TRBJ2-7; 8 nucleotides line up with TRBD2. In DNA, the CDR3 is TGTGCCAGTAGTACGCCGTACCGGCGGGAGGCTTACGAGCAGTACTTC. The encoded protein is CASSTPYRREAYEQYF.